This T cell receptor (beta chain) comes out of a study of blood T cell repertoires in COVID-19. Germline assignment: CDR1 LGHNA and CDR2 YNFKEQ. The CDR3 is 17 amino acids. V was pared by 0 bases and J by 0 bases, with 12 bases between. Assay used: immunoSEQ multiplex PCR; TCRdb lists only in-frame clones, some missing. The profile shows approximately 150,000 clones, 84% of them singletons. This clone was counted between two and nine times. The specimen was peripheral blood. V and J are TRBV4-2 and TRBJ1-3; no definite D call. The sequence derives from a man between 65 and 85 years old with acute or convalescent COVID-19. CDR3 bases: TGTGCCAGCAGCCAAGATCCCCCCCGCGGCTCTGGAAACACCATATATTTT. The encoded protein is CASSQDPPRGSGNTIYF.